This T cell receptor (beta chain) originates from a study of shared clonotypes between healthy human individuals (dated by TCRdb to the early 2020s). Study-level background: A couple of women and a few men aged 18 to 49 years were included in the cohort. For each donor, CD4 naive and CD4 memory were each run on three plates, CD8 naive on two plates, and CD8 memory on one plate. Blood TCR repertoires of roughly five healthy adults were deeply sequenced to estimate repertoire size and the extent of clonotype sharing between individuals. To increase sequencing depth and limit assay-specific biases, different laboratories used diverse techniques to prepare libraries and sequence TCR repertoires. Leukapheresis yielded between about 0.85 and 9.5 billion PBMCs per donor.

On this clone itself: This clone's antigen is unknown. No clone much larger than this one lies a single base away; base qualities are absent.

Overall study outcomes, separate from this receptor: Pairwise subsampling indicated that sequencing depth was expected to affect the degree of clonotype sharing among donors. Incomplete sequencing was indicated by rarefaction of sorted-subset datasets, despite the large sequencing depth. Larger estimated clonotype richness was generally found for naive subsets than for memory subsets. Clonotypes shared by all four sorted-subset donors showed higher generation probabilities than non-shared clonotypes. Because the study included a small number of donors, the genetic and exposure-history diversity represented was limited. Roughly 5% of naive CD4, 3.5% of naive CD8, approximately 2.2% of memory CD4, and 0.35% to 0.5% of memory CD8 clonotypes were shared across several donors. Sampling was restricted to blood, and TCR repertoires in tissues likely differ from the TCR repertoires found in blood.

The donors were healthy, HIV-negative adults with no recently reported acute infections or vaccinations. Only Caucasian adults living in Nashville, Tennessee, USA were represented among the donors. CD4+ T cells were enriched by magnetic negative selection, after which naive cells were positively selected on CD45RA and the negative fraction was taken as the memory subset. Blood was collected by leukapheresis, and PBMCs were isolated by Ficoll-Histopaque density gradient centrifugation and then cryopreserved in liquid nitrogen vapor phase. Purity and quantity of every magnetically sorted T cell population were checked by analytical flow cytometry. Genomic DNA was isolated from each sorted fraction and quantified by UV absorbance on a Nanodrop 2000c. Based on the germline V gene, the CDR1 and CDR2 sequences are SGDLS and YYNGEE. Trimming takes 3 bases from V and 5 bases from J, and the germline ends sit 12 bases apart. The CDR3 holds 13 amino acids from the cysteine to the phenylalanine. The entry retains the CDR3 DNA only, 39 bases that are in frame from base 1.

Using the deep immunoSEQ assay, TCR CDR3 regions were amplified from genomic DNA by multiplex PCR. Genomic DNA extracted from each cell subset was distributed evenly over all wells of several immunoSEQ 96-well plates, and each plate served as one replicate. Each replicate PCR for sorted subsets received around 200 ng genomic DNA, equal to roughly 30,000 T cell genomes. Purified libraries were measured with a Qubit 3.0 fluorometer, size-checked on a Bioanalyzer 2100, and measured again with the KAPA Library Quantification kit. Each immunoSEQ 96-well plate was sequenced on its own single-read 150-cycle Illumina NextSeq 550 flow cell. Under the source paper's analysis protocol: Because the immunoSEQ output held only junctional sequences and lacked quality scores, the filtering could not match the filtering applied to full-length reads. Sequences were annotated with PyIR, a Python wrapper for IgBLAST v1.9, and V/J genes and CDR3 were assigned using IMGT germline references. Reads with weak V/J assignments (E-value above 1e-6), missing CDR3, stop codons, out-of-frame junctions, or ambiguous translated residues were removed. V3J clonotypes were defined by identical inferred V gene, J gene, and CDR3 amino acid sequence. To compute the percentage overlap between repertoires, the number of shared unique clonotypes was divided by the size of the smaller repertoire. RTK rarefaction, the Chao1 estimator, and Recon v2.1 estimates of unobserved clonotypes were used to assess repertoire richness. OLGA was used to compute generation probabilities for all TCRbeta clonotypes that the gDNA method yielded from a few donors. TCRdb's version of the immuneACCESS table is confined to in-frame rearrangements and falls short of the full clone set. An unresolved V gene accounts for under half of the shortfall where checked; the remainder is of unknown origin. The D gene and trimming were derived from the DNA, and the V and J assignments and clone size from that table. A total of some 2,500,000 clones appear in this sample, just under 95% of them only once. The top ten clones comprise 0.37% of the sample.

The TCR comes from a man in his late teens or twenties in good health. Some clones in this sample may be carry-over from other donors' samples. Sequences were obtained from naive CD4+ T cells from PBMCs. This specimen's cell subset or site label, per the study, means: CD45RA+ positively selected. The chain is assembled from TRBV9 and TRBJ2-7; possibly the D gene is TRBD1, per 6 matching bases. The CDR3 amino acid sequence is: CASSGGLRDEQYF. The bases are TGTGCCAGCAGCGGGGGGCTAAGGGACGAGCAGTACTTC.